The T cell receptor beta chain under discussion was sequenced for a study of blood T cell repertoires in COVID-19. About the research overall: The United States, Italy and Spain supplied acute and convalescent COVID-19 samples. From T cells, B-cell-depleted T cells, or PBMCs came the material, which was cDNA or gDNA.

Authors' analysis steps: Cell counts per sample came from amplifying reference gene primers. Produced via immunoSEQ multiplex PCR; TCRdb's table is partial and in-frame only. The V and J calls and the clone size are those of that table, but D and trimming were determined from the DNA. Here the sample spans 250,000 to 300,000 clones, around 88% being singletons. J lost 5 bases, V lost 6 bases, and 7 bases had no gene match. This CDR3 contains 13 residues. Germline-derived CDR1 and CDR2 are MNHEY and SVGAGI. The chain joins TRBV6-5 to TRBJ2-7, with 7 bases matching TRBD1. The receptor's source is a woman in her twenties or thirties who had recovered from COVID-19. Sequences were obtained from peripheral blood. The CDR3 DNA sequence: TGTGCCAGCAGGACGACAGGGTGGGACGAGCAGTACTTC. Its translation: CASRTTGWDEQYF.